A selection of T cell receptor beta chains follows, all from one sample in a study of a mutant IDH1 vaccine in newly diagnosed glioma. No cognate antigen is known for these TCRs. TCRdb's table, derived via immunoSEQ multiplex PCR, lists solely in-frame clones and lacks some. The table includes under 150,000 clones, 75% to 90% detected once. The specimen comprised PBMCs, sampled from a glioma patient whose treatment included an IDH1 peptide vaccine. The receptors shown here come from a woman in her fifties or sixties with glioma. Both conserved end residues are part of each CDR3. D genes are given only for firm matches. The size of a clone is reported for some rows only, either as once, few or many, or as a class for expanded clones.

v_call	d_call	clone_size	j_call	cdr3_nt	cdr3_aa
TRBV6-5	NA	NA	TRBJ2-1	TGTGCCAGCAGTACGGACTATCTCTCCTACAATGAGCAGTTCTTC	CASSTDYLSYNEQFF
TRBV7-8	NA	once	TRBJ2-3	TGTGCCAGCGTGGGGCGGGGATCTTCCACAGATACGCAGTATTTT	CASVGRGSSTDTQYF
TRBV2	TRBD1	NA	TRBJ2-3	TGTGCCAGCAGTGGACAGGGGTTCGTGTCAGATACGCAGTATTTT	CASSGQGFVSDTQYF
TRBV5-6	TRBD1	NA	TRBJ2-7	TGTGCCAGCAGCTTAGGGACAGGGTTAAGAGAGCAGTACTTC	CASSLGTGLREQYF
TRBV6-5	TRBD1	NA	TRBJ1-2	TGTGCCAGCAGTCGGGACAGGGGCCTTTATGGCTACACCTTC	CASSRDRGLYGYTF
TRBV29-1	NA	NA	TRBJ1-4	TGCAGCGTATCCCCAGGTGCACGTAGTGAAAAACTGTTTTTT	CSVSPGARSEKLFF
TRBV15	NA	NA	TRBJ1-1	TGTGCCACCAGCAGAGTTCCGGACCCCGCAGAAGCTTTCTTT	CATSRVPDPAEAFF
TRBV5-1	TRBD1	NA	TRBJ1-4	TGCGCCAGCAGCTTTTTTGGACAGGGGGCGAATGAAAAACTGTTTTTT	CASSFFGQGANEKLFF
TRBV6-6	TRBD1	few	TRBJ1-2	TGTGCCAGCAGTTACGGGACAGGAACAGACTATGGCTACACCTTC	CASSYGTGTDYGYTF
TRBV5-5	TRBD2	NA	TRBJ2-7	TGTGCCAGCAGCTTCGGTAGCGGGAGCTTAGAGCAGTACTTC	CASSFGSGSLEQYF
TRBV5-6	NA	NA	TRBJ2-7	TGTGCCAGCAGCGGAGGACTGGCCTACGAGCAGTACTTC	CASSGGLAYEQYF
TRBV7-8	NA	NA	TRBJ2-1	TGTGCCAGCAGCTCTCCGACGGTGTCCTACAATGAGCAGTTCTTC	CASSSPTVSYNEQFF
TRBV9	NA	few	TRBJ1-1	TGTGCCAGCAGCCGGTCACAGGTAACCTCGAACACTGAAGCTTTCTTT	CASSRSQVTSNTEAFF
TRBV11-2	TRBD1	NA	TRBJ2-1	TGTGCCAGCAGGCGACCGGGACAGAACTACAATGAGCAGTTCTTC	CASRRPGQNYNEQFF
TRBV14	NA	once	TRBJ1-5	TGTGCCAGCAGCCCGAGAACGGGTCAGCCCCAGCATTTT	CASSPRTGQPQHF
TRBV4-1	NA	NA	TRBJ2-4	TGCGCCAGCAGCCAAGATACAGGAGGGAACCGTAATTTCAAAAACATTCAGTACTTC	CASSQDTGGNRNFKNIQYF
TRBV9	TRBD2	NA	TRBJ2-3	TGTGCCAGCAGCGTTGGGGGGGTGAGGACAGATACGCAGTATTTT	CASSVGGVRTDTQYF
TRBV7-8	NA	NA	TRBJ1-5	TGTGCCAGCAGCGCACCCGGGACGGGTAATCAGCCCCAGCATTTT	CASSAPGTGNQPQHF
TRBV6-4	NA	NA	TRBJ1-5	TGTGCCAGCAGTGACGGGTGGAATCAGCCCCAGCATTTT	CASSDGWNQPQHF
TRBV19	NA	NA	TRBJ1-5	TGTGCCAGTGTAGGATCCATTCCCCAACAGCCCCAGCATTTT	CASVGSIPQQPQHF
TRBV19	TRBD1	NA	TRBJ2-2	TGTGCCAGTAGTAACGACAGGGAACCCCAGAACACCGGGGAGCTGTTTTTT	CASSNDREPQNTGELFF
TRBV11-2	TRBD2	NA	TRBJ2-2	TGTGCCAGCAGCTTGGAGCGGGAGGCCGGGGAGCTGTTTTTT	CASSLEREAGELFF
TRBV28	NA	NA	TRBJ2-2	TGTGCCAGCAGTGGTCCAACCGGGGAGCTGTTTTTT	CASSGPTGELFF
TRBV5-1	NA	NA	TRBJ2-5	TGCGCCAGCAGCTTGGGGGGGAGCTACCAAGAGACCCAGTACTTC	CASSLGGSYQETQYF
TRBV7-9	TRBD2	NA	TRBJ2-7	TGTGCCAGCAGCTTAATTCTAGCGGGTATCCCCTCCTACGAGCAGTACTTC	CASSLILAGIPSYEQYF
TRBV9	TRBD1	NA	TRBJ2-1	TGTGCCAGCAGCCCCACAGGGGGCAATGAGCAGTTCTTC	CASSPTGGNEQFF
TRBV28	NA	NA	TRBJ1-3	TGTGCCAGCAGTTTATCAGCAGGGAAAGTCTCTGGAAACACCATATATTTT	CASSLSAGKVSGNTIYF